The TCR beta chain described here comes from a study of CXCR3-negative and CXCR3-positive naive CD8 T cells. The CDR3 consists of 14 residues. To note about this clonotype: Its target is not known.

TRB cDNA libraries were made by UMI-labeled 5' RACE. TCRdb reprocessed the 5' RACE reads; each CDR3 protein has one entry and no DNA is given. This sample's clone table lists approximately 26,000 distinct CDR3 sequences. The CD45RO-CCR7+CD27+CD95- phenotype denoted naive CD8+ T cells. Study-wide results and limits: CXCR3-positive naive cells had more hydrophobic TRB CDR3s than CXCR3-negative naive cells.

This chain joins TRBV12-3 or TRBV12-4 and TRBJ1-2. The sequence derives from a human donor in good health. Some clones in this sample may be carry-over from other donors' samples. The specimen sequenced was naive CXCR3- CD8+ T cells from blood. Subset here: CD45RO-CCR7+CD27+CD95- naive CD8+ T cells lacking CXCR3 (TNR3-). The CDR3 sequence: CASSLAPGGYGYTF.